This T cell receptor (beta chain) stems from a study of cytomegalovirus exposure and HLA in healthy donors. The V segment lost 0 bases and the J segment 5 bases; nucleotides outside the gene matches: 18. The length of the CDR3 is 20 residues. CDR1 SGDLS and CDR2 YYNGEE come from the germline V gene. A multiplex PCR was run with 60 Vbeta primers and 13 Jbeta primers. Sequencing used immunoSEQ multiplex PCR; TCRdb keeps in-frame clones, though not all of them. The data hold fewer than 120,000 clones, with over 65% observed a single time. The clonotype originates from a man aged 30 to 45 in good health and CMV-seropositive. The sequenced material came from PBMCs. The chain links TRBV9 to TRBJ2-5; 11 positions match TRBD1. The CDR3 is CASSVGAISLGQGARETQYF. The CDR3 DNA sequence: TGTGCCAGCAGCGTAGGGGCCATCTCCTTAGGACAGGGGGCGCGTGAGACCCAGTACTTC.